This T cell receptor (beta chain) was recorded in a study of CD8 T cells in Susac syndrome. RNA totalling about 0.45 to 1 ug underwent reverse transcription with random hexamers. MiXCR, applied by TCRdb to the immunoSEQ multiplex PCR reads, yields one record per CDR3 protein. The data contain 45,000 to 60,000 distinct CDR3 sequences, roughly 93% of them singletons. With 0 bases removed from V and 3 bases from J, the gap between germline ends came to 6 bases. Germline lookup yields CDR1 LGHDT and CDR2 YNNKEL (reference sequence). This CDR3 comprises 13 residues. The sequence was collected from a human donor with multiple sclerosis. The gene calls are TRBV3-1 and TRBJ2-7, with unresolved D. Sequenced: CD8+ T cells from PBMCs. CDR3 DNA sequence: TGTGCCAGCAGCCAAGAGAAAAGCTACGAGCAGTACTTC. The encoded protein is CASSQEKSYEQYF.